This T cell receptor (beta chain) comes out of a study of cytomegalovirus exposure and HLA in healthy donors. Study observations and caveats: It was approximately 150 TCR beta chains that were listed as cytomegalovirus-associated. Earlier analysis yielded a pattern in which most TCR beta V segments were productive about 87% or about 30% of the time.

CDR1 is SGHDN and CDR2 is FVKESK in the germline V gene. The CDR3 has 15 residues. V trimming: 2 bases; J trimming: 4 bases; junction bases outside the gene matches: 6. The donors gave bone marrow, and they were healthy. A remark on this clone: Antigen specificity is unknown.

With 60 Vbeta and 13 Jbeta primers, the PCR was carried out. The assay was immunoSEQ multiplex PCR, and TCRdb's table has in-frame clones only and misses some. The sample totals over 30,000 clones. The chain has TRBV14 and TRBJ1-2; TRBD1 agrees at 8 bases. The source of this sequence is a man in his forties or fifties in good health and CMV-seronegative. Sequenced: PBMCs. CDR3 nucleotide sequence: TGTGCCAGCAGCCAAAGGACAGGGCTTCTCTATGGCTACACCTTC. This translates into CASSQRTGLLYGYTF.